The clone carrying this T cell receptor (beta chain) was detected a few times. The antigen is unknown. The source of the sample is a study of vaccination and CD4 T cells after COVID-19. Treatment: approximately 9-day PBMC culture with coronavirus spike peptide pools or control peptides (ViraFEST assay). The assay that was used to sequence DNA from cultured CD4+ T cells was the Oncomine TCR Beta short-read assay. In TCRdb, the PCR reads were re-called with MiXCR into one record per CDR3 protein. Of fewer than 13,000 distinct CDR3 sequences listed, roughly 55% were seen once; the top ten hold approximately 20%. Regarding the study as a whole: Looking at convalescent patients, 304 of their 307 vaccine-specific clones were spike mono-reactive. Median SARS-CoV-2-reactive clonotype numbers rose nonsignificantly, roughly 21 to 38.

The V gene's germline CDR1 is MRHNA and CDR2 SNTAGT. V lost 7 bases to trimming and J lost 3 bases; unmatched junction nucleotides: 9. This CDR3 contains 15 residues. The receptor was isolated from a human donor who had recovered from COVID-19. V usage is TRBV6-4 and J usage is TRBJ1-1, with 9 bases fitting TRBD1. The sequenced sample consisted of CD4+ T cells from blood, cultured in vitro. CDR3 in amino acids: CASKLQGAVDTEAFF. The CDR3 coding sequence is TGTGCCAGCAAACTACAGGGGGCGGTCGACACTGAAGCTTTCTTT.